Sequencing of this T cell receptor (beta chain) was carried out in a study of T cell responses to AZD1222 COVID-19 vaccine. Clones were sequenced by immunoSEQ multiplex PCR, and TCRdb holds only the in-frame ones, with some missing. The sample lists about 50,000 clones, roughly three quarters occurring once. The CDR3 sequence is 16 residues long. Germline CDR1 reads SGHDN; CDR2 reads FVKESK. Trimming took off 0 bases at V and 3 bases at J, with 15 bases between the two ends. The sample was peripheral blood, taken 28 days after the second AZD1222 dose. The rearrangement uses TRBV14 and TRBJ2-7; D possibly corresponds to TRBD1 (6 bases). The sequence was obtained from an adult who received the AZD1222 COVID-19 vaccine. This CDR3 is CASSQDEVGQLYEQYF. Here the CDR3 DNA reads TGTGCCAGCAGCCAAGATGAAGTAGGACAGCTCTACGAGCAGTACTTC.